These 25 T cell receptor beta chains were sequenced from one sample in a study of T cells in Graves' hyperthyroidism and ophthalmopathy. The investigators amplified TCR beta CDR3 regions from RNA transcripts. The HTBI primer set drove a first-round RT-PCR of the TCR CDR3. TCRdb reprocessed the multiplex PCR reads via MiXCR and lists one record per CDR3 protein. Among around 36,000 distinct CDR3 sequences, roughly 50% were seen once, and the ten largest hold about 17%. What was sequenced was blood. The receptors originated from a middle-aged man with Graves' ophthalmopathy.

The CDR3 DNA reads TGTGCCAGCAGACCATTAGCGCAAACAGTCTATGGCTACACCTTC. This translates into CASRPLAQTVYGYTF. V is TRBV12-3 or TRBV12-4 and J is TRBJ1-2; D call uncertain. The CDR3 totals 15 residues. The V and J ends lost 6 bases and 4 bases respectively, with 18 bases between them.

This clonotype is judged medium-sized. This chain links TRBV15 with TRBJ1-1; D gene uncertain. Germline CDR1 is LNHNV and CDR2 is YYDKDF (reference sequence). This CDR3 spans 13 amino acids. The V gene lost 0 bases and the J gene lost 2 bases, with 4 bases spanning the gap. CDR3: CATSRDRNTEAFF. CDR3 DNA: TGTGCCACCAGCAGAGATCGAAACACTGAAGCTTTCTTT.

The chain links TRBV19 to TRBJ2-7, with D perhaps matching TRBD1 or TRBD2 (6 bases each). V was shortened by 9 bases and J by 6 bases, with 15 bases between the two germline ends. Germline CDR1 LNHDA, CDR2 SQIVND (reference sequence). The length of the CDR3 is 12 residues. The CDR3: CARSAGHREQYF. The DNA for the CDR3 is TGTGCCAGAAGTGCGGGACATCGCGAGCAGTACTTC.

As to this clonotype: This clone may be a read error of a much larger clone one base away. The V call is TRBV28, the J call TRBJ2-7; TRBD1 matches 9 bases. CDR3 size: 12 residues. CDR1 is MDHEN and CDR2 is SYDVKM in the germline V gene. The CDR3 DNA sequence: TGTGCCACAAGGACAGGGGTCTACGGGCAGTACTTC. This encodes CATRTGVYGQYF.

Comments on this clonotype: One base away lies a much larger clone, so this may be a sequencing read error. The chain combines TRBV7-2 with TRBJ1-4; weak D call: TRBD1 (5 bases). V was clipped by 6 bases and J by 7 bases, with 15 bases between them. Germline CDR1 and CDR2: SGHTA and FQGNSA. The CDR3 length is 14 residues. In nucleotides, the CDR3 is TGTGCCAGCAGTCCGAGGGGCATGTCTGAAAAACTGTTTTTT. Protein: CASSPRGMSEKLFF.

V is TRBV2 and J is TRBJ2-2; 9 bases match TRBD2. Germline V gene data show CDR1 as SNHLY and CDR2 as FYNNEI. The CDR3 has 18 residues. V shed 3 bases, J shed 0 bases, and the junction held 8 bases outside the gene matches. The CDR3 is CASSERGGGASNTGELFF. In DNA, the CDR3 is TGTGCCAGCAGTGAGCGGGGCGGGGGGGCCTCGAACACCGGGGAGCTGTTTTTT.

This clonotype occurred many times. The chain has TRBV18 and TRBJ2-7; possibly TRBD1 or TRBD2 for D (5 bases each). Trimming left V 3 bases short and J 6 bases short, with 9 bases between. The CDR3 length is 12 residues. The germline gives CDR1 KGHSH, CDR2 LQKENI. The CDR3 loop reads CASSPAGTEQYF. The CDR3 DNA reads as TGTGCCAGCTCACCGGCAGGGACCGAGCAGTACTTC.

The chain couples TRBV15 to TRBJ1-6, with a possible D match to TRBD1 (6 bases). Germline CDR1 and CDR2: LNHNV and YYDKDF (reference sequence). Between the trimmed V and J ends, which lost 8 bases and 5 bases, there was a span of 13 bases. The CDR3 extends over 14 amino acids. The CDR3 DNA follows: TGTGCCACCCTTCAACAGGGTAATAATTCACCCCTCCACTTT. Amino acid sequence: CATLQQGNNSPLHF.

By proportion, this clonotype is medium-sized. V is TRBV15 and J is TRBJ2-3; 9 bases are shared with TRBD2. This CDR3 is 15 amino acids long. V lost 0 bases and J lost 6; bases outside the gene matches: 4. Germline CDR1 LNHNV, CDR2 YYDKDF (reference sequence). CDR3 sequence: CATSRDSGRSDTQYF. CDR3 bases: TGTGCCACCAGCAGAGACAGCGGGAGGAGTGATACGCAGTATTTT.

This clonotype was seen many times. J is TRBJ2-5 and V is TRBV4-1; 10 bases map to TRBD1. The V gene's germline CDR1 is MGHRA and CDR2 YSYEKL. CDR3 length: 15 amino acids. Unmatched junction bases numbered 7, after V lost 4 bases and J lost 5 bases. The CDR3 DNA reads as TGCGCCAGCAGCCCCGAGGGACAGGGGCGCGAGACCCAGTACTTC. Translating gives CASSPEGQGRETQYF.

This clonotype was detected only a few times. With a much larger clone just one base away, this may be a read error. The chain recombines TRBV6-5 with TRBJ2-4; 7 nucleotides align to TRBD2. The CDR3 totals 19 residues. Germline V gives CDR1 MNHEY, CDR2 SVGAGI. CDR3 bases: TGTGCCAGCAGTTACGTCCATCCGTGGGGACCTAGCGGAAAGAACATGCAGTACTTC. Its translation: CASSYVHPWGPSGKNMQYF.

Comment on this clonotype: The junction differs from germline at one of its ends, possibly a read error. The chain carries TRBV7-9 and TRBJ2-3; no definite D call. CDR1 is SEHNR, CDR2 FQNEAQ, per germline (reference sequence). This CDR3 has 12 amino acids. The CDR3 DNA is TGTGCCAGCAGCTTAGTCCTAGATACGCGGTATTTT. Its protein is CASSLVLDTRYF.

This chain joins TRBV20-1 and TRBJ1-1, with D possibly matching TRBD1 (6 bases). The length of the CDR3 is 15 residues. Per germline, CDR1 DFQATT and CDR2 SNEGSKA (reference sequence). Trimming shortened V by 1 base and J by 1 base, and 13 bases separated the two germline ends. Here the CDR3 DNA reads TGCAGTGCTAGAGTTCTCACAGGGTCGAACACTGAAGCTTTCTTT. The encoded protein is CSARVLTGSNTEAFF.

Ten or more counts support this clonotype. This rearrangement joins TRBV12-3 or TRBV12-4 to TRBJ2-1; 8 bases are a match to TRBD2. This CDR3 region has 14 residues. Trimming took 6 bases from V and 9 from J; bases not matched to a gene: 10. The CDR3 DNA follows: TGTGCCAGCAGGGCAGCGGGGGCCCCCGGTGAGCAGTTCTTC. Its protein product is CASRAAGAPGEQFF.

This chain uses TRBV5-1 with TRBJ2-3, with TRBD1 as a possible D gene (5 bases). The CDR3 has 16 residues. Germline CDR1 SGHRS, CDR2 YFSETQ. The V end was cut by 5 bases, the J end by 1 base, with 17 bases between. In DNA, the CDR3 is TGCGCCAGCAGTAGGGGCCAGGCTGCACGCACAGATACGCAGTATTTT. Its protein product is CASSRGQAARTDTQYF.

This clonotype appeared many times. The CDR3 reads CASSLRPLSDTQYF. The CDR3 DNA reads TGTGCCAGCAGCTTAAGACCCCTATCGGATACGCAGTATTTT. The chain uses TRBV11-2 and TRBJ2-3, with D unresolved. This CDR3 is built from 14 residues. The germline V and J ends were trimmed by 2 bases and 6 bases, with 12 bases remaining between them. From germline, CDR1 is SGHAT and CDR2 FQNNGV.

The J gene is TRBJ1-2, the V gene TRBV13; D might be TRBD1 (5 bases). Trimming removed 5 bases from V and 3 bases from J, with 7 bases in between. Germline V CDR1 and CDR2: PRHDT, FYEKMQ (reference sequence). This CDR3 has 12 residues. CDR3 nucleotide sequence: TGTGCCAGCAGCGAGACAGACTATGGCTACACCTTC. Translating gives CASSETDYGYTF.

This clonotype has at least ten counts. The J gene is TRBJ2-7, the V gene TRBV5-4, with TRBD1 identical over 7 bases. Germline CDR1 SGHNT, CDR2 YYREEE (reference sequence). This CDR3 is 15 amino acids long. J gave up 0 bases and V 4 bases, and 7 bases lay outside the gene matches. The CDR3 DNA is TGTGCCAGCAGCCCCGGGACAGACCTCTCCTACGAGCAGTACTTC. This encodes CASSPGTDLSYEQYF.

The chain couples TRBV5-6 to TRBJ1-5, with 8 bases aligning to TRBD1. The junction had 4 bases not matched to a gene; V was cut back by 4 bases and J by 1 base. Germline-derived CDR1 and CDR2 are SGHDT and YYEEEE. CDR3 length: 15 residues. This chain's CDR3 is CASSNRQGSNQPQHF. CDR3 in DNA: TGTGCCAGCAGCAATCGACAGGGGAGCAATCAGCCCCAGCATTTT.

The table lists this clonotype with many counts. V usage is TRBV27 and J usage is TRBJ2-7, with TRBD2 matching over 10 bases. V was pared by 0 bases and J by 4 bases, with 6 bases of the junction left unmatched. This CDR3 spans 16 amino acids. Germline loops: CDR1 MNHEY, CDR2 SMNVEV (reference sequence). Here the CDR3 DNA reads TGTGCCAGCAGTTTATCGGAGGGACTAGCGAAGTACGAGCAGTACTTC. Translated, it gives CASSLSEGLAKYEQYF.

This clonotype was picked up many times. The junction and the germline gene differ at one end; a read error may be behind it. The chain combines TRBV5-1 with TRBJ2-7; D might be TRBD2 (5 bases). The CDR3 totals 15 residues. Germline V gene sequence: CDR1 SGHRS, CDR2 YFSETQ. The CDR3 nucleotides are TGCGCCAGCAGCGCGGACTGGAGGATCTCCTCCGAGCAGTACTTC. This codes for CASSADWRISSEQYF.

This clonotype has a count of ten or more. The chain joins TRBV6-1 to TRBJ1-1; D call uncertain. Germline CDR1 MNHNS, CDR2 SASEGT. CDR3 length: 14 amino acids. Trimming stripped 6 bases from V and 0 bases from J, with 11 bases between. CDR3 amino acids: CASRSSSLNTEAFF. The CDR3 coding sequence is TGTGCCAGCAGGTCTTCGAGTTTGAACACTGAAGCTTTCTTT.

The CDR3 loop is CASSRSGLRQLNYGYTF. Written as DNA, the CDR3 is TGTGCCAGCAGCCGTAGCGGTCTGCGACAGCTGAACTATGGCTACACCTTC. This chain uses TRBV13 with TRBJ1-2, with D possibly being TRBD1 (5 bases). Germline V CDR1 and CDR2: PRHDT, FYEKMQ (reference sequence). Trimming removed 5 bases at V and 2 bases at J, with 21 bases between. This CDR3 is built from 17 residues.

The chain has TRBV2 and TRBJ2-2; D uncertain. The CDR3 is made up of 12 amino acids. Trimming cost V 0 bases and J 8 bases, with 4 bases left between them. Per germline, CDR1 SNHLY and CDR2 FYNNEI. This chain's CDR3 is CASSEAQGELFF. In DNA form, the CDR3 reads TGTGCCAGCAGTGAAGCGCAGGGGGAGCTGTTTTTT.

This clonotype was counted ten times or more. This chain joins TRBV6-2 or TRBV6-3 and TRBJ2-3; 9 bases agree with TRBD2. Germline V gene lookup returns CDR1 MNHEY and CDR2 SVGEGT. This CDR3 comprises 15 residues. Unmatched junction bases numbered 10, after V lost 8 bases and J lost 4 bases. As DNA, the CDR3 is TGTGCCAGCGTATTCGCGGGGGGGCGCCCAGATACGCAGTATTTT. Encoded protein: CASVFAGGRPDTQYF.